The clone carrying this T cell receptor beta chain was detected many times. The target antigen is unknown. This sample stems from a study of T cells in Graves' hyperthyroidism and ophthalmopathy. Study-wide points: Prediction of ophthalmopathy progression came a median roughly 7.1 months pre-onset.

CDR3 length: 15 amino acids. The ends lost 4 bases at V and 6 bases at J; junction bases unmatched: 5. Regions amplified from RNA transcripts were the TCR beta CDR3 regions. HTBI primers drove first-round RT-PCR of the TCR CDR3. MiXCR was run by TCRdb on the multiplex PCR reads, yielding one entry per CDR3 protein. The sample yields approximately 700,000 distinct CDR3 sequences, around 15% seen once. The source is a man younger than 35 with Graves' hyperthyroidism. The sample taken for sequencing was blood. The chain uses TRBV12-3 or TRBV12-4 and TRBJ1-6; TRBD1 matches 8 bases. The CDR3 coding sequence is TGTGCCAGCAGTTCTCGGACAGGGTCTAATTCACCCCTCCACTTT. Protein product: CASSSRTGSNSPLHF.